This T cell receptor beta chain was captured in a study of PD-1 blockade in mismatch repair-deficient tumors. Study background: Patients had roughly twelve mismatch repair-deficient cancer types, all previously treated and progressing. Study-level findings and limits: Tumor-resident clones, often undetectable pretreatment in blood, expanded then contracted after pembrolizumab.

Libraries were prepared by immunoSEQ multiplex PCR; TCRdb keeps only in-frame clonotypes and omits some of them. Altogether some 120,000 clones are present, about nine tenths being singletons, with the ten largest covering approximately 10%. Mismatch repair deficiency was confirmed in all patients, by PCR or immunohistochemistry. Three pembrolizumab responders had their TCRs sequenced. CDR1 is MGHRA and CDR2 is YSYEKL in the germline V gene. V gave up 1 base and J gave up 1 base, with 7 bases separating them. The CDR3 sequence is 14 residues long. Remarks on this clone: As yet, its antigen is unknown.

Sample: peripheral blood, taken approximately 70 weeks after starting pembrolizumab. This clonotype originated in an adult with mismatch repair-deficient cancer. The rearrangement joins TRBV4-1 to TRBJ1-1, with D unclear. The CDR3 reads CASSQVDGNTEAFF. The CDR3, as DNA: TGCGCCAGCAGCCAAGTGGACGGGAACACTGAAGCTTTCTTT.